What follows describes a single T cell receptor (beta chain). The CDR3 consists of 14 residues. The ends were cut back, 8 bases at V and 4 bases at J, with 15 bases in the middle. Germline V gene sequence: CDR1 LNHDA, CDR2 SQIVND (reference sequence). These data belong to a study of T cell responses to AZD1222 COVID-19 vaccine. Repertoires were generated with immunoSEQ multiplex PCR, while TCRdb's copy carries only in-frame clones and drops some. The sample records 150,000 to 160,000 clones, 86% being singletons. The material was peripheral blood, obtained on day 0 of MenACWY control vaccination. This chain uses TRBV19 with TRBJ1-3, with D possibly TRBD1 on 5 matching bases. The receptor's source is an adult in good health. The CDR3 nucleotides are TGTGCCAGTTCACGAGGGGCCGGGGGAAACACCATATATTTT. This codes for CASSRGAGGNTIYF.